The T cell receptor (beta chain) described here comes from a study of CD8 T cells in Susac syndrome. Germline V gives CDR1 SGHTA, CDR2 FQGNSA. V lost 1 base and J lost 7, with 11 bases in between. This CDR3 contains 15 residues. Overall study findings and caveats: In total CD8+ repertoires, over 15 Susac-specific public clones were found, and in CD8+ TEMRA repertoires, about five were found.

RNA was extracted with the RNeasy kit, and a quantity of roughly 0.45 to 1 ug was reverse transcribed using random hexamers. TCRdb recomputed calls from the immunoSEQ multiplex PCR reads with MiXCR, one row per CDR3 protein. The sample holds more than 150,000 distinct CDR3 sequences; roughly 94% are singletons and the top ten take about 0.17%. CD8+ and CD4+ T cells circulating in blood were sequenced for TCR beta. Patients with Susac syndrome met diagnostic criteria that were recently defined for definite or probable disease. This clonotype was counted once. Its specificity is unknown. The sequence derives from a human donor with Susac syndrome. This chain links TRBV7-2 with TRBJ1-6; no firm D call. Sequencing input: CD8+ T cells from PBMCs. In nucleotides, the CDR3 is TGTGCCAGCAGCTTAGTGGGAATTTCGAATTCACCCCTCCACTTT. Translating it yields CASSLVGISNSPLHF. Complete variable domain (other parts from reference TRBV7-2 and TRBJ1-6): GAGVSQSPSNKVTEKGKDVELRCDPISGHTALYWYRQSLGQGLEFLIYFQGNSAPDKSGLPSDRFSAERTGGSVSTLTIQRTQQEDSAVYLCASSLVGISNSPLHFGNGTRLTVT.